A single T cell receptor (beta chain) is shown here with its context. The sample originates from a study of blood T cells in healthy people across ages. Primed by a sample-barcoded 5' primer and a J-beta primer mix, a second PCR proceeded for roughly 7 to 12 cycles. One entry per CDR3 protein results from TCRdb running MiXCR on the 5' RACE reads. The repertoire has roughly 700,000 distinct CDR3 sequences, 49% of them found once; the top ten carry roughly 34%. CDR3 length: 15 amino acids. V dropped 1 base and J dropped 1 base, with 9 bases sitting between them. Germline V CDR1 and CDR2: SGHDN, FVKESK. The rearrangement uses TRBV14 and TRBJ2-3, with unresolved D. Sequenced sample: blood. The source of this sequence is a woman aged 55-75 years in good health. CDR3 residues: CASSQVRDGTDTQYF. The CDR3 DNA follows: TGTGCCAGCAGCCAAGTACGCGACGGCACAGATACGCAGTATTTT.